A selection of T cell receptor beta chains follows, all from one sample in a study of T cell responses to AZD1222 COVID-19 vaccine. Using immunoSEQ multiplex PCR, the repertoire was profiled, and TCRdb retains in-frame clones only, with some absent. The sample consists of some 86,000 clones, around 81% of them appearing once. The source material was peripheral blood, sampled on day 0 of AZD1222 vaccination. These receptors originate from an adult in good health. Each CDR3 is given with its conserved first and last residue. The order of the fields is clone size, J gene, D gene, V gene, CDR3 protein, CDR3 DNA. The D gene is left open where the match is weak. Expanded clones get a size class; other rows say once, few or many, or leave the size out.

abundance: .
j_gene: TRBJ2-2
d_gene: .
v_gene: TRBV4-1
CDR3aa: CASSRGTLGPSNTGELFF
CDR3nt: TGCGCCAGCAGCCGGGGGACCCTAGGACCCTCGAACACCGGGGAGCTGTTTTTT

abundance: .
j_gene: TRBJ2-3
d_gene: TRBD2
v_gene: TRBV19
CDR3aa: CASSIDAGVHTDTQYF
CDR3nt: TGTGCCAGTAGTATAGACGCGGGGGTTCACACAGATACGCAGTATTTT

abundance: .
j_gene: TRBJ1-5
d_gene: TRBD1
v_gene: TRBV5-1
CDR3aa: CASSLGQGGDPQHF
CDR3nt: TGCGCCAGCAGCTTAGGACAGGGGGGGGATCCCCAGCATTTT

abundance: .
j_gene: TRBJ2-1
d_gene: TRBD1
v_gene: TRBV18
CDR3aa: CASSLGQGQNEQFF
CDR3nt: TGTGCCAGCTCGTTGGGACAGGGGCAGAATGAGCAGTTCTTC

abundance: .
j_gene: TRBJ2-7
d_gene: TRBD2
v_gene: TRBV9
CDR3aa: CASSVSGRTEQYF
CDR3nt: TGTGCCAGCAGCGTTAGCGGGAGGACCGAGCAGTACTTC

abundance: .
j_gene: TRBJ1-1
d_gene: .
v_gene: TRBV10-3
CDR3aa: CAIRGMGEAFF
CDR3nt: TGTGCCATCAGAGGGATGGGTGAAGCTTTCTTT

abundance: .
j_gene: TRBJ1-1
d_gene: TRBD1
v_gene: TRBV12-3/TRBV12-4
CDR3aa: CASSHEQGRKAFF
CDR3nt: TGTGCCAGCAGTCATGAACAGGGGCGTAAAGCTTTCTTT

abundance: once
j_gene: TRBJ2-3
d_gene: .
v_gene: TRBV6-5
CDR3aa: CASRGDLVDTQYF
CDR3nt: TGTGCCAGCAGGGGGGACCTTGTGGATACGCAGTATTTT

abundance: .
j_gene: TRBJ1-1
d_gene: .
v_gene: TRBV10-3
CDR3aa: CAISESRDTPNTEAFF
CDR3nt: TGTGCCATCAGTGAGTCCCGGGACACACCGAACACTGAAGCTTTCTTT

abundance: .
j_gene: TRBJ1-1
d_gene: .
v_gene: TRBV12-3/TRBV12-4
CDR3aa: CASSFQLGTEAFF
CDR3nt: TGTGCCAGCAGTTTTCAGCTGGGTACTGAAGCTTTCTTT

abundance: .
j_gene: TRBJ1-2
d_gene: TRBD1
v_gene: TRBV2
CDR3aa: CASNLRGTNYGYTF
CDR3nt: TGTGCCAGCAACCTCAGGGGGACTAACTATGGCTACACCTTC

abundance: .
j_gene: TRBJ1-5
d_gene: .
v_gene: TRBV12-3/TRBV12-4
CDR3aa: CASSASLNQPQHF
CDR3nt: TGTGCCAGCAGTGCAAGTCTCAATCAGCCCCAGCATTTT

abundance: .
j_gene: TRBJ1-6
d_gene: TRBD1
v_gene: TRBV28
CDR3aa: CASSPPIYATGTNSPLHF
CDR3nt: TGTGCCAGCAGTCCACCCATCTATGCGACAGGGACCAATTCACCCCTCCACTTT

abundance: once
j_gene: TRBJ1-3
d_gene: .
v_gene: TRBV5-5
CDR3aa: CASSLAADTSGNTIYF
CDR3nt: TGTGCCAGCAGCTTGGCCGCGGATACCTCTGGAAACACCATATATTTT

abundance: .
j_gene: TRBJ2-7
d_gene: .
v_gene: TRBV2
CDR3aa: CASSERGEQYF
CDR3nt: TGTGCCAGCAGTGAACGGGGCGAGCAGTACTTC

abundance: many
j_gene: TRBJ1-2
d_gene: .
v_gene: TRBV28
CDR3aa: CASSLSGYGGYTF
CDR3nt: TGTGCCAGCAGTTTATCAGGGTATGGTGGCTACACCTTC

abundance: .
j_gene: TRBJ2-2
d_gene: .
v_gene: TRBV19
CDR3aa: CASSWSARRLNTGELFF
CDR3nt: TGTGCCAGTAGTTGGTCAGCGAGACGGCTAAACACCGGGGAGCTGTTTTTT

abundance: .
j_gene: TRBJ2-5
d_gene: .
v_gene: TRBV4-1
CDR3aa: CASSQEGTPPGETQYF
CDR3nt: TGCGCCAGCAGCCAAGAAGGGACTCCCCCGGGAGAGACCCAGTACTTC

abundance: .
j_gene: TRBJ2-7
d_gene: .
v_gene: TRBV11-2
CDR3aa: CASSPSWGGDSSYEQYF
CDR3nt: TGTGCCAGCAGCCCCTCCTGGGGCGGGGACAGCTCCTACGAGCAGTACTTC

abundance: .
j_gene: TRBJ2-7
d_gene: .
v_gene: TRBV10-2
CDR3aa: CASRTGRSFSYEQYF
CDR3nt: TGCGCCAGCAGGACTGGACGGTCGTTCTCCTACGAGCAGTACTTC

abundance: .
j_gene: TRBJ2-1
d_gene: .
v_gene: TRBV15
CDR3aa: CATSRDPDELVGNEQFF
CDR3nt: TGTGCCACCAGCAGAGATCCGGATGAACTCGTTGGCAATGAGCAGTTCTTC

abundance: .
j_gene: TRBJ1-1
d_gene: .
v_gene: TRBV5-6
CDR3aa: CASSLRRLNTEAFF
CDR3nt: TGTGCCAGCAGCTTGAGACGGCTGAACACTGAAGCTTTCTTT

abundance: .
j_gene: TRBJ2-7
d_gene: .
v_gene: TRBV24-1
CDR3aa: CATSDLRRWEELFYEQYF
CDR3nt: TGTGCCACCAGTGATTTGAGAAGGTGGGAAGAACTGTTTTACGAGCAGTACTTC

abundance: .
j_gene: TRBJ2-7
d_gene: TRBD1
v_gene: TRBV19
CDR3aa: CASSGRDRGFYEQYF
CDR3nt: TGTGCCAGTAGTGGCCGGGACAGGGGATTCTACGAGCAGTACTTC

abundance: once
j_gene: TRBJ1-2
d_gene: .
v_gene: TRBV3-1/TRBV3-2
CDR3aa: CASSGGTYGYTF
CDR3nt: TGTGCCAGCAGCGGGGGGACATACGGCTACACCTTC

abundance: once
j_gene: TRBJ1-6
d_gene: .
v_gene: TRBV6-5
CDR3aa: CASSPLLSPLHF
CDR3nt: TGTGCCAGCAGCCCCCTCCTTTCACCCCTCCACTTT

abundance: .
j_gene: TRBJ2-2
d_gene: TRBD1
v_gene: TRBV5-1
CDR3aa: CASSSAGTGTGGELFF
CDR3nt: TGCGCCAGCAGCTCCGCCGGGACAGGGACTGGGGGGGAGCTGTTTTTT

abundance: .
j_gene: TRBJ2-7
d_gene: .
v_gene: TRBV29-1
CDR3aa: CSVEEPDSSYEQYF
CDR3nt: TGCAGCGTTGAAGAGCCGGACTCATCCTACGAGCAGTACTTC

abundance: .
j_gene: TRBJ2-2
d_gene: .
v_gene: TRBV7-9
CDR3aa: CASSLVLNTGELFF
CDR3nt: TGTGCCAGCAGCTTAGTGTTGAACACCGGGGAGCTGTTTTTT

abundance: .
j_gene: TRBJ2-3
d_gene: .
v_gene: TRBV5-1
CDR3aa: CASSSGVVGADTQYF
CDR3nt: TGCGCCAGCAGCTCGGGGGTTGTCGGCGCAGATACGCAGTATTTT

abundance: few
j_gene: TRBJ1-2
d_gene: TRBD1
v_gene: TRBV3-1/TRBV3-2
CDR3aa: CASSQGQGEGYTF
CDR3nt: TGTGCCAGCAGCCAAGGACAGGGCGAGGGCTACACCTTC

abundance: .
j_gene: TRBJ1-5
d_gene: TRBD1
v_gene: TRBV27
CDR3aa: CASSLTGTGDQPQHF
CDR3nt: TGTGCCAGCAGTCTAACCGGGACAGGGGATCAGCCCCAGCATTTT

abundance: .
j_gene: TRBJ1-6
d_gene: .
v_gene: TRBV3-1/TRBV3-2
CDR3aa: CASSQDFYSPLHF
CDR3nt: TGTGCCAGCAGCCAAGATTTCTATTCACCCCTCCACTTT

abundance: .
j_gene: TRBJ2-1
d_gene: TRBD1
v_gene: TRBV20-1
CDR3aa: CSASSGQGIYNEQFF
CDR3nt: TGCAGTGCTAGTTCGGGACAGGGGATTTACAATGAGCAGTTCTTC

abundance: .
j_gene: TRBJ1-4
d_gene: TRBD1
v_gene: TRBV3-1/TRBV3-2
CDR3aa: CASSQEYPTGKEKLFF
CDR3nt: TGTGCCAGCAGCCAAGAGTACCCGACAGGGAAAGAAAAACTGTTTTTT

abundance: .
j_gene: TRBJ1-6
d_gene: .
v_gene: TRBV30
CDR3aa: CAWIVRNSPLHF
CDR3nt: TGTGCCTGGATCGTCCGAAATTCACCCCTCCACTTT

abundance: .
j_gene: TRBJ1-1
d_gene: .
v_gene: TRBV24-1
CDR3aa: CATKGTSNTEAFF
CDR3nt: TGTGCCACCAAAGGGACGTCCAACACTGAAGCTTTCTTT

abundance: .
j_gene: TRBJ2-3
d_gene: TRBD2
v_gene: TRBV10-1
CDR3aa: CASSASGGARSDTQYF
CDR3nt: TGCGCCAGCAGCGCTAGCGGGGGGGCCAGGTCTGATACGCAGTATTTT

abundance: .
j_gene: TRBJ1-4
d_gene: .
v_gene: TRBV7-8
CDR3aa: CASSFGGEKLFF
CDR3nt: TGTGCCAGCAGCTTCGGTGGTGAAAAACTGTTTTTT

abundance: few
j_gene: TRBJ2-1
d_gene: .
v_gene: TRBV3-1/TRBV3-2
CDR3aa: CASSQGVRNEQFF
CDR3nt: TGTGCCAGCAGCCAAGGAGTTCGCAATGAGCAGTTCTTC

abundance: .
j_gene: TRBJ2-7
d_gene: .
v_gene: TRBV2
CDR3aa: CASIRVTYEQYF
CDR3nt: TGTGCCAGCATTAGGGTTACCTACGAGCAGTACTTC

abundance: .
j_gene: TRBJ2-2
d_gene: .
v_gene: TRBV3-1/TRBV3-2
CDR3aa: CASSSISGSGELFF
CDR3nt: TGTGCCAGCAGCTCAATTTCAGGGTCCGGGGAGCTGTTTTTT

abundance: .
j_gene: TRBJ1-2
d_gene: TRBD1
v_gene: TRBV29-1
CDR3aa: CSVEQGVGDGYTF
CDR3nt: TGCAGCGTTGAACAGGGGGTTGGAGATGGCTACACCTTC

abundance: few
j_gene: TRBJ2-5
d_gene: .
v_gene: TRBV5-1
CDR3aa: CASSPSHQSETQYF
CDR3nt: TGCGCCAGCAGCCCCAGTCATCAATCAGAGACCCAGTACTTC

abundance: .
j_gene: TRBJ2-7
d_gene: TRBD1
v_gene: TRBV5-1
CDR3aa: CASSTDREYEQYF
CDR3nt: TGCGCCAGCAGCACAGACAGGGAGTACGAGCAGTACTTC

abundance: few
j_gene: TRBJ2-5
d_gene: TRBD2
v_gene: TRBV27
CDR3aa: CASRKDSASGGAGETQYF
CDR3nt: TGTGCCAGCAGGAAAGATTCCGCTAGCGGGGGAGCAGGGGAGACCCAGTACTTC

abundance: .
j_gene: TRBJ1-3
d_gene: .
v_gene: TRBV27
CDR3aa: CASSLSKGNTIYF
CDR3nt: TGTGCCAGCAGTTTATCGAAAGGAAACACCATATATTTT

abundance: .
j_gene: TRBJ2-1
d_gene: TRBD1
v_gene: TRBV3-1/TRBV3-2
CDR3aa: CASSRNRGSNSYNEQFF
CDR3nt: TGTGCCAGCAGCCGCAACAGGGGCTCAAACTCCTACAATGAGCAGTTCTTC

abundance: .
j_gene: TRBJ2-1
d_gene: .
v_gene: TRBV5-1
CDR3aa: CASSPGYNEQFF
CDR3nt: TGCGCCAGCAGCCCAGGATACAATGAGCAGTTCTTC